The TCR beta chain under discussion was sequenced for a study of blood T cell repertoires in COVID-19. Study in general: Material from acute and convalescent COVID-19 was sourced from the United States, Italy and Spain. Sources were T cells, B-cell-depleted T cells, or PBMCs; the material itself was cDNA or gDNA.

V lost 4 bases, J lost 4 bases, and 9 bases stayed unmatched. The CDR3 is 16 amino acids. Germline CDR1 reads SGHNT; CDR2 reads YYREEE (reference sequence). Original methodology: Counts of nucleated cells, estimated from reference gene primer amplification, were obtained. The repertoire was sequenced with immunoSEQ multiplex PCR; TCRdb's copy has only in-frame clones and lacks some. V and J calls and clone size follow that table, whereas D and trimming were derived from the DNA. The sample gives around 170,000 clones, 80% to 85% of which show up once; roughly 2.8% is in the top ten. The sequence came from an older woman with acute or convalescent COVID-19. The sequenced sample consisted of peripheral blood. V gene TRBV5-4 combines with J gene TRBJ2-3; 10 nucleotides agree with TRBD2. This chain's CDR3 is CASSILAGVSADTQYF. The CDR3 DNA reads TGTGCCAGCAGCATCCTAGCGGGGGTAAGCGCAGATACGCAGTATTTT.